This T cell receptor (beta chain) was found in a study of identical twins. Trimming removed 5 bases from V and 2 bases from J, with 15 bases in between. The CDR3 loop spans 15 amino acids. In germline, CDR1 is SGHTA, CDR2 FQGTGA. Using its own MiXCR run on the 5' RACE reads, TCRdb lists one record per CDR3 protein. The sample contains nearly 200,000 distinct CDR3 sequences, 15% of which appear only once. Healthy Caucasians provided all donations. These same data were also listed under a study on T cells expressing NK-cell markers.

The sequencing input was CD8+ T cells sorted from blood. The TCR was taken from a woman aged 18-35 years in good health. The chain has TRBV7-3 and TRBJ1-1; weak D call: TRBD1 (6 bases). The CDR3 sequence: CASSPRGGPNTEAFF. The CDR3 nucleotides are TGTGCCAGCAGCCCCAGAGGGGGGCCAAACACTGAAGCTTTCTTT.